Sequencing of this TCR beta chain was carried out in a study of shared clonotypes between healthy human individuals. Study-level points and caveats: Sampling included only blood; tissue repertoires likely differ. An effect of sequencing depth on clonotype sharing among donors was expected.

The germline gives CDR1 MNHEY, CDR2 SVGAGI. The CDR3 has 15 amino acids. J gave up 6 bases and V 8 bases, and 6 bases lay outside the gene matches. Within Nashville, Tennessee resided all donors, each a Caucasian adult. This clone was seen a handful of times. Its specificity is not known. Sequencing used immunoSEQ multiplex PCR; TCRdb keeps in-frame clones, though not all of them. The sample yields some 510,000 clones, 75% to 85% seen once. Material: PBMCs. This rearrangement joins TRBV6-5 to TRBJ2-2; 13 nucleotides agree with TRBD2. The sequence derives from a middle-aged woman in good health. Some clones in this sample may be carry-over from other donors' samples. In nucleotides, the CDR3 is TGTGCCAGCCATGGGACTAGCGGGATCGCCGGGGAGCTGTTTTTT. Translation: CASHGTSGIAGELFF.